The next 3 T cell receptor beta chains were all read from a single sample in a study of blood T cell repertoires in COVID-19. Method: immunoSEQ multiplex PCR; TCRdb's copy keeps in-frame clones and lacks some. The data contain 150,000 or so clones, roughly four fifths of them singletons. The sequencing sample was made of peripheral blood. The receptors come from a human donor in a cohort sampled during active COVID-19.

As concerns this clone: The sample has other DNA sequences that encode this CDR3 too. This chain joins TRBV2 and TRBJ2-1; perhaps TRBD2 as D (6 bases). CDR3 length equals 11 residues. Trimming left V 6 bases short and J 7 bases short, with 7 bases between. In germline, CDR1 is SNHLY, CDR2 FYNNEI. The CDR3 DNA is TGTGCCAGCAGGGGGGGTAATGAGCAGTTCTTC. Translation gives CASRGGNEQFF.

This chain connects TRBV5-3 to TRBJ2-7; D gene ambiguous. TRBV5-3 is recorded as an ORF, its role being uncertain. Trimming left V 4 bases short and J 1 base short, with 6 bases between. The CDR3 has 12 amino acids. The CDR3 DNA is TGTGCCAGAAGCCCCCGGTCCTACGAGCAGTACTTC. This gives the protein CARSPRSYEQYF.

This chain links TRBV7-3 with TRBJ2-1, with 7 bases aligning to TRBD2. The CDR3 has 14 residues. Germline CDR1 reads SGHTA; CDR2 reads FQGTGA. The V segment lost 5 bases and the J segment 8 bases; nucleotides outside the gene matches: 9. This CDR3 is CASSMRLAPDEQFF. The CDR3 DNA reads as TGTGCCAGCAGCATGAGACTAGCCCCGGATGAGCAGTTCTTC.